Included here is one TCR beta chain sequence, with context. Measured with immunoSEQ multiplex PCR; TCRdb has only the in-frame clones, and not every one. The table includes roughly 6,000 clones, 84% detected once. Germline CDR1 MNHNY, CDR2 SVGAGI (reference sequence). Between the trimmed V and J ends, which lost 6 bases and 4 bases, there was a span of 12 bases. There are 13 residues in the CDR3. The data belong to a study of control samples from healthy donors and cancer patients. The sample consisted of formalin-fixed, paraffin-embedded tissue. The chain couples TRBV6-6 to TRBJ1-2, with no clear D. The source of this sequence is a female donor with lung cancer. CDR3 coding DNA: TGTGCCAGCAGCCCGGGTTACGGCTATGGCTACACCTTC. Translation gives CASSPGYGYGYTF.